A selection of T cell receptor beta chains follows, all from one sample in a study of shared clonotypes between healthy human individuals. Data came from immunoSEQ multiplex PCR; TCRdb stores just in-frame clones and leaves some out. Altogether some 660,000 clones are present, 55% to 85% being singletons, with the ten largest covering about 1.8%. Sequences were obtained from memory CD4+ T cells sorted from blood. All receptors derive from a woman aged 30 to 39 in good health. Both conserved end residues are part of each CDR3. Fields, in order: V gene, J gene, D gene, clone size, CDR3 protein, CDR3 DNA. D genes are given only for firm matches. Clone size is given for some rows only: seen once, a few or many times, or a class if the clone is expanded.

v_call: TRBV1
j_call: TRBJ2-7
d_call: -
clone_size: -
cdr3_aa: CTSACCLTWETYEQYF
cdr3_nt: TGCACCAGCGCTTGTTGTTTGACTTGGGAGACTTACGAGCAGTACTTC

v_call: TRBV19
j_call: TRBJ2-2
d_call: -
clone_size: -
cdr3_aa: CASSIGDRHTGELFF
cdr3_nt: TGTGCCAGTAGTATAGGGGACCGACACACCGGGGAGCTGTTTTTT

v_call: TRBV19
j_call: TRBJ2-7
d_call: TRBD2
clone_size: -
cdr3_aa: CASSVSGLAGYEQYF
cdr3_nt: TGTGCCAGTAGTGTCTCGGGACTAGCGGGATACGAGCAGTACTTC

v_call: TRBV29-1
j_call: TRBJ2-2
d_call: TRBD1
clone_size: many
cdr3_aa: CSVAQGAAGELFF
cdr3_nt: TGCAGCGTTGCACAGGGGGCGGCCGGGGAGCTGTTTTTT

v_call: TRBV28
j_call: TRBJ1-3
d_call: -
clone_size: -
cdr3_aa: CASSGMGGNTIYF
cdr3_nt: TGTGCCAGCAGCGGCATGGGAGGAAACACCATATATTTT

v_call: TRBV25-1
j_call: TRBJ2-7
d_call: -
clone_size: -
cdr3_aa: CASSDHESSYEQYF
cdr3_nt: TGTGCCAGCAGTGACCATGAAAGCTCCTACGAGCAGTACTTC

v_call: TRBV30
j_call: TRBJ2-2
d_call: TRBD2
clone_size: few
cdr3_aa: CAWSVAGLSDTGELFF
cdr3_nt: TGTGCCTGGAGTGTAGCGGGACTATCCGACACCGGGGAGCTGTTTTTT

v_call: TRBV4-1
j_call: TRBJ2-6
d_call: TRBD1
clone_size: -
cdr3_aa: CASSQGDRGSSGANVLTF
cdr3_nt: TGCGCCAGCAGCCAGGGGGACAGGGGTTCCTCTGGGGCCAACGTCCTGACTTTC

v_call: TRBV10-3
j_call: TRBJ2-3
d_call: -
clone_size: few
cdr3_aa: CAISEGLARADTQYF
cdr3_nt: TGTGCCATCAGTGAAGGTCTAGCTCGCGCAGATACGCAGTATTTT

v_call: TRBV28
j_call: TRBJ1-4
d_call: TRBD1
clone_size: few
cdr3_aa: CASSSRGGGEKLFF
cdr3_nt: TGTGCCAGCAGTAGCCGAGGGGGCGGTGAAAAACTGTTTTTT

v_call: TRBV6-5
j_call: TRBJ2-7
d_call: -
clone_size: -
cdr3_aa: CASSYSGNHYEQYF
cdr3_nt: TGTGCCAGCAGTTACTCGGGAAACCACTACGAGCAGTACTTC

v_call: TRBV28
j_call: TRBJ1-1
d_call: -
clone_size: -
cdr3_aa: CASITSGTEAFF
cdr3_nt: TGTGCCAGCATCACGTCGGGCACTGAAGCTTTCTTT

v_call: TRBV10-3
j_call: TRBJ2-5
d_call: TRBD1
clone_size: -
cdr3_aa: CAIRGQTQETQYF
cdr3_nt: TGTGCCATCAGGGGACAGACCCAAGAGACCCAGTACTTC

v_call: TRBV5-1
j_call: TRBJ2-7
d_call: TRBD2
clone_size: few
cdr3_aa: CASSPGTSGNLEYF
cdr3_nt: TGCGCCAGCAGCCCCGGGACTAGCGGGAACTTGGAGTACTTC

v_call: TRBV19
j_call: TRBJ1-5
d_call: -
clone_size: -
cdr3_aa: CASRLSEDQPQHF
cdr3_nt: TGTGCCAGTCGACTATCGGAGGATCAGCCCCAGCATTTT

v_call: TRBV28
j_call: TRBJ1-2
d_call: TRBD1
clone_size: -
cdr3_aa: CASSLNRGRDYTF
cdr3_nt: TGTGCCAGCAGTTTAAACAGGGGACGTGACTACACCTTC

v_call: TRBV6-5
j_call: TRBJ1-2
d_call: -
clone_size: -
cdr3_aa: CASSYSMDIRYGYTF
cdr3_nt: TGTGCCAGCAGTTACTCGATGGACATCAGATATGGCTACACCTTC

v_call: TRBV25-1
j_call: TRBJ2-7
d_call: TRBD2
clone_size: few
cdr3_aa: CASSEPGTSGTFDEQYF
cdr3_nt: TGTGCCAGCAGTGAACCTGGGACTAGCGGGACCTTCGACGAGCAGTACTTC

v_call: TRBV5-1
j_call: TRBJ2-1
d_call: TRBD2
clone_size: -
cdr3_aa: CASSSRPLAGGSSYNEQFF
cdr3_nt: TGCGCCAGCAGCTCTAGGCCCCTAGCGGGGGGTAGCTCCTACAATGAGCAGTTCTTC

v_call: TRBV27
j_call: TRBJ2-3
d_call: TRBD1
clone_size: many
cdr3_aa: CASSLSIRTGRVADTQYF
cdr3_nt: TGTGCCAGCAGTTTATCGATAAGGACAGGGCGAGTAGCAGATACGCAGTATTTT

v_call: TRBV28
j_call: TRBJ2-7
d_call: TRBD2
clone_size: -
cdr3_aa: CASSPGRERYEQYF
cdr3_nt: TGTGCCAGCAGCCCCGGGCGGGAGCGTTACGAGCAGTACTTC

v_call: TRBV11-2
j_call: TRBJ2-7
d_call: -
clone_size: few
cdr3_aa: CASSLVFGPYEQYF
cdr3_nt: TGTGCCAGCAGCTTAGTTTTTGGTCCCTACGAGCAGTACTTC

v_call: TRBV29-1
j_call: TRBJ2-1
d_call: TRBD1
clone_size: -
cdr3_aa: CSVGQGALNEQFF
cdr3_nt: TGCAGCGTTGGTCAGGGGGCCCTGAATGAGCAGTTCTTC

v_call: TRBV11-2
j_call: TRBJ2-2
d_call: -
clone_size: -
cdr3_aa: CASSLVRGTNTGELFF
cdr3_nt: TGTGCCAGCAGCTTAGTTCGGGGTACGAACACCGGGGAGCTGTTTTTT

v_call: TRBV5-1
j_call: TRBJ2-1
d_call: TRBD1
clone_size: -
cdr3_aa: CASSLARGSYNEQFF
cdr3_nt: TGCGCCAGCAGCTTGGCCAGGGGGTCGTACAATGAGCAGTTCTTC

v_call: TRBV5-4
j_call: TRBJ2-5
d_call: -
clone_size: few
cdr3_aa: CASSLQGVAAETQYF
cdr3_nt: TGTGCCAGCAGCTTACAAGGGGTAGCTGCGGAGACCCAGTACTTC

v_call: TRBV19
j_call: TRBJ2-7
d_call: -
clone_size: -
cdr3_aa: CASRALLEDYEQYF
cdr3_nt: TGTGCCAGTAGAGCTTTACTAGAAGACTACGAGCAGTACTTC

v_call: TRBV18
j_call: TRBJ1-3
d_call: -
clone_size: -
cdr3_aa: CASSTGSSGNTIYF
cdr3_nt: TGTGCCAGCTCAACAGGGAGCTCTGGAAACACCATATATTTT

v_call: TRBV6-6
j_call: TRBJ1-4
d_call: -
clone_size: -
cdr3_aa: CASSYHRATNEKLFF
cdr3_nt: TGTGCCAGCAGTTACCACAGGGCAACTAATGAAAAACTGTTTTTT

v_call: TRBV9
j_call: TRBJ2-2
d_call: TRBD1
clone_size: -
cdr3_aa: CASSGPGTVTGELFF
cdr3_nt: TGTGCCAGCAGCGGGCCGGGGACAGTGACCGGGGAGCTGTTTTTT

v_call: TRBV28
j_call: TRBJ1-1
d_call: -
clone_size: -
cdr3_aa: CASSTDITEAFF
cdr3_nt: TGTGCCAGCAGCACGGACATCACTGAAGCTTTCTTT

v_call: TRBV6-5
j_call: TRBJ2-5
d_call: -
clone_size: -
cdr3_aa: CASSYGHNQETQYF
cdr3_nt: TGTGCCAGCAGTTACGGACACAACCAAGAGACCCAGTACTTC

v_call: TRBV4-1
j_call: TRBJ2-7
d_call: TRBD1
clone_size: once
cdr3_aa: CASSQEEGQGWHEQYF
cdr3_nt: TGCGCCAGCAGCCAAGAAGAAGGACAGGGTTGGCACGAGCAGTACTTC

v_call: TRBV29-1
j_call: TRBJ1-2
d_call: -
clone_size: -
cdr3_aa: CSVGGTYGYTF
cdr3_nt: TGCAGCGTGGGGGGGACCTATGGCTACACCTTC

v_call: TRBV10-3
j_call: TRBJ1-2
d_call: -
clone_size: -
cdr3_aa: CAISESEGTRGYTF
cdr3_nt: TGTGCCATCAGTGAGTCAGAGGGAACGCGGGGCTACACCTTC

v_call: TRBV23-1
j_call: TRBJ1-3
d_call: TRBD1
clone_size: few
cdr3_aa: CASTGGTGNTIYF
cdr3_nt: TGCGCCAGCACAGGGGGCACCGGAAACACCATATATTTT

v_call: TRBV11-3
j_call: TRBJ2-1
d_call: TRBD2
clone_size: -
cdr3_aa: CASSPGGAGGNEQFF
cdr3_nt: TGTGCCAGCAGCCCCGGGGGAGCGGGAGGGAATGAGCAGTTCTTC

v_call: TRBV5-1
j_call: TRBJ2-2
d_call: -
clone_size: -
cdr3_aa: CASSYLAGAGELFF
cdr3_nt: TGCGCCAGCAGCTATCTAGCAGGGGCCGGGGAGCTGTTTTTT

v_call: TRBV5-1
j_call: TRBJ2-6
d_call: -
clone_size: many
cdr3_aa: CASSPRGDSSGANVLTF
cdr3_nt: TGCGCCAGCAGTCCTAGGGGCGATAGCTCTGGGGCCAACGTCCTGACTTTC

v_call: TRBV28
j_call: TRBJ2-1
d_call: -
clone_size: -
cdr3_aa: CASSSPVEGSSYNEQFF
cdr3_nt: TGTGCCAGCAGTTCTCCTGTCGAGGGTTCCTCCTACAATGAGCAGTTCTTC

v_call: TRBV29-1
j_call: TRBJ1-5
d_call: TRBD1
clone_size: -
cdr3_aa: CSVSQGVDQPQHF
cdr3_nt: TGCAGCGTTTCTCAGGGGGTGGATCAGCCCCAGCATTTT

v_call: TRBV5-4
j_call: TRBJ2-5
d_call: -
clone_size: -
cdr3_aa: CASSLGRTGSETQYF
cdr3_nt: TGTGCCAGCAGCTTGGGCCGAACAGGGTCAGAGACCCAGTACTTC

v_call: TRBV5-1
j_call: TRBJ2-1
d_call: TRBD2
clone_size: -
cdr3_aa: CASSLSGSVSNEQFF
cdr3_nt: TGCGCCAGCAGCCTTAGCGGGAGTGTTAGCAATGAGCAGTTCTTC

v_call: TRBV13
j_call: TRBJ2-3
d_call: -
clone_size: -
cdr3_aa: CASSSRETDTQYF
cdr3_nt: TGTGCCAGCAGCTCGAGGGAGACAGATACGCAGTATTTT

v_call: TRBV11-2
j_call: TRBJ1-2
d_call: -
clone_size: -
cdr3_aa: CASSNPSGGEPNYGYTF
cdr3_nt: TGTGCCAGCAGCAACCCCTCGGGGGGGGAACCTAACTATGGCTACACCTTC

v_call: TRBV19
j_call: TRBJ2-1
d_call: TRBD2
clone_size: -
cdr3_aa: CASSIVEASGRAVDEQFF
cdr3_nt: TGTGCCAGTAGTATAGTAGAAGCTAGCGGGAGGGCCGTGGATGAGCAGTTCTTC

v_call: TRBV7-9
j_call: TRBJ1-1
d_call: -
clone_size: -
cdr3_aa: CASSFFRGNTEAFF
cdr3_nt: TGTGCCAGCAGCTTCTTCAGGGGGAACACTGAAGCTTTCTTT

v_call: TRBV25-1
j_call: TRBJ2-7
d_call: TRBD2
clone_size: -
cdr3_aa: CASSAQREQTYEQYF
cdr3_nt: TGTGCCAGCAGTGCCCAGCGGGAGCAAACCTACGAGCAGTACTTC

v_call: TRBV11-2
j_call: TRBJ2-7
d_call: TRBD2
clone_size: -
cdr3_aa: CASSPLLAGGFYEQYF
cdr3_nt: TGTGCCAGCAGCCCACTCCTAGCGGGAGGATTCTACGAGCAGTACTTC

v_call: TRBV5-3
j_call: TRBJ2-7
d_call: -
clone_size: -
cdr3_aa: CASSPEPGHNEQYF
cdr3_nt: TGTGCCAGCAGCCCGGAGCCGGGACACAACGAGCAGTACTTC

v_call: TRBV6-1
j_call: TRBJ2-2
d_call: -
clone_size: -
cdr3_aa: CASSEPGAVSGELFF
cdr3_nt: TGTGCCAGCAGTGAACCGGGAGCGGTCTCCGGGGAGCTGTTTTTT

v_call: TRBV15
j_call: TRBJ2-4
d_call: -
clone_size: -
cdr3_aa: CATTWDRQADQYF
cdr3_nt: TGTGCCACGACTTGGGACCGGCAGGCGGATCAGTACTTC

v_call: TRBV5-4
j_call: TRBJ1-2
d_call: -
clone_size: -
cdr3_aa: CASSLALDSNYGYTF
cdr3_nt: TGTGCCAGCAGCTTGGCCTTAGACAGTAACTATGGCTACACCTTC

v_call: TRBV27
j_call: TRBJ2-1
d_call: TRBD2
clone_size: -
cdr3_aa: CASSLSGKSYNEQFF
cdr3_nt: TGTGCCAGCAGTCTTAGCGGGAAGAGCTACAATGAGCAGTTCTTC

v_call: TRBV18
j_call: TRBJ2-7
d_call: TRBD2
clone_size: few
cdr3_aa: CASSPAGGTSGVYEQYF
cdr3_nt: TGTGCCAGCTCACCAGCCGGAGGGACTAGCGGAGTCTACGAGCAGTACTTC

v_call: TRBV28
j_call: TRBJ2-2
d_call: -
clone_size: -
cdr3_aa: CASRGEAHTGELFF
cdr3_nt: TGTGCCAGCCGAGGGGAGGCGCACACCGGGGAGCTGTTTTTT

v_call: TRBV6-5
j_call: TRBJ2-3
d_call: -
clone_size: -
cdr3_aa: CASSYDSTDTQYF
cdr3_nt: TGTGCCAGCAGTTACGATAGCACAGATACGCAGTATTTT

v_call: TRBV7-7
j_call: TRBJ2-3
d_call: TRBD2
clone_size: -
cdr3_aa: CASSSGLADSTDTQYF
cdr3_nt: TGTGCCAGCAGCTCGGGACTAGCCGATTCCACAGATACGCAGTATTTT

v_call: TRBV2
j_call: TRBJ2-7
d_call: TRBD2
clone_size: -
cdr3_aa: CASRPPSGRPYEQYF
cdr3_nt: TGTGCCAGCAGGCCCCCTAGCGGGAGACCCTACGAGCAGTACTTC

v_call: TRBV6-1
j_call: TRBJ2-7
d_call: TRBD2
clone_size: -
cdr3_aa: CASSEGTSGEQYF
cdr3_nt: TGTGCCAGCAGTGAAGGGACTAGCGGCGAGCAGTACTTC